The clone carrying this T cell receptor beta chain was seen ten or more times. What it recognizes is unknown. Time point described: sample taken at primary tumor resection. No cells were sorted before sequencing. The whole RNA sequenced was extracted from tumor, nontumor lung or frozen PBMC. The sample originates from a study of spatial heterogeneity in lung cancer. Findings and limits, study-wide: At tumor resection, ubiquitous expanded TCRs were detected in blood more often than later.

The junction had 12 bases not matched to a gene; V was cut back by 5 bases and J by 1 base. From germline, CDR1 is MNHEY and CDR2 SMNVEV (reference sequence). This CDR3 contains 17 residues. Every individual TCR cDNA molecule carried its own unique molecular identifier, which allowed correction of PCR and sequencing errors. MiXCR was run by TCRdb on the 5' RACE reads, yielding one entry per CDR3 protein. The repertoire holds tens of thousands of distinct CDR3 sequences, with approximately 21% as singletons. This sequence was found in a male donor with early-stage non-small cell lung cancer. The chain combines TRBV27 with TRBJ2-7, with TRBD1 identical over 9 bases. Sequenced here: PBMCs, sampled at surgery. CDR3 region: CASSRTVTGTGSYEQYF. In DNA, the CDR3 is TGTGCCAGCAGTCGCACCGTCACCGGGACAGGGTCCTACGAGCAGTACTTC.